Following are 6 T cell receptor beta chains from one sample sequenced in a study of cytomegalovirus exposure and HLA in healthy donors (dated by TCRdb to about 2017). Library generation was performed with the immunoSEQ multiplex PCR assay. The multiplex PCR relied on a mix of 60 forward primers for TCR Vbeta segments and 13 reverse primers for TCR Jbeta segments. This is the immuneACCESS table as TCRdb keeps it, with only in-frame sequences that have V and J called. A part of the clones is gone; compared with another copy, unresolved V genes explain less than half, and the rest is unexplained. The sample table holds under 150,000 clones, of which around 80% were seen once. The ten largest clones take up about 2.2% of the sample. The sequenced sample consisted of PBMCs. The receptors stem from a man between 25 and 39 years old in good health and CMV-seronegative.

The gene calls are TRBV5-1 and TRBJ2-5; 9 nucleotides match TRBD2. Per germline, CDR1 SGHRS and CDR2 YFSETQ. CDR3 length: 14 amino acids. Trimming cost V 2 bases and J 6 bases; bases outside gene matches: 5. CDR3 sequence reads: CASSLIAGDKTQYF. CDR3 sequence (DNA): TGCGCCAGCAGCTTAATAGCGGGAGACAAGACCCAGTACTTC.

V is TRBV6-1 and J is TRBJ2-1, with 9 positions matching TRBD2. J was trimmed by 6 bases and V by 4 bases; bases with no gene match: 7. Germline loops: CDR1 MNHNS, CDR2 SASEGT. This CDR3 spans 15 amino acids. CDR3 in DNA: TGTGCCAGCAGTGGTATAGCGGGAGAGGGCAATGAGCAGTTCTTC. Translated, it gives CASSGIAGEGNEQFF.

V gene TRBV4-2 combines with J gene TRBJ2-5; D remains unclear. Per the germline V gene, CDR1 is LGHNA and CDR2 is YNFKEQ. Trimming shortened V by 0 bases and J by 2 bases, and 10 bases separated the two germline ends. The CDR3 is 15 residues long. The CDR3 reads CASSQDGVVQETQYF. The CDR3 DNA is TGTGCCAGCAGCCAAGATGGAGTCGTGCAAGAGACCCAGTACTTC.

CDR3 nucleotides: TGCGCCAGCAGCCTCGGACAGAGCACCGGGGAGCTGTTTTTT. Protein: CASSLGQSTGELFF. The rearrangement links TRBV5-1 to TRBJ2-2; the D gene is possibly TRBD1 (6 bases). V dropped 4 bases and J dropped 4 bases, with 11 bases sitting between them. The CDR3 is made up of 14 amino acids. Germline V gives CDR1 SGHRS, CDR2 YFSETQ.

The CDR3 DNA reads as TGTGCCAGCAGTTCCGTCCTCTGGACAGGCCGCAATCAGCCCCAGCATTTT. Protein sequence: CASSSVLWTGRNQPQHF. This chain links TRBV28 with TRBJ1-5; 7 bases are a match to TRBD1. V was pared by 4 bases and J by 2 bases, with 11 bases of the junction left unmatched. Looked up from germline, CDR1 is MDHEN and CDR2 is SYDVKM. The CDR3 loop spans 17 amino acids.

The chain links TRBV6-1 to TRBJ1-2, with 11 nucleotides matching TRBD1. Germline loops: CDR1 MNHNS, CDR2 SASEGT. Trimming took 6 bases from V and 8 from J; bases not matched to a gene: 8. This CDR3 spans 14 amino acids. This chain's CDR3 is CASRRPGTGGGYTF. Written as DNA, the CDR3 is TGTGCCAGCAGGAGACCCGGGACAGGGGGGGGCTACACCTTC.